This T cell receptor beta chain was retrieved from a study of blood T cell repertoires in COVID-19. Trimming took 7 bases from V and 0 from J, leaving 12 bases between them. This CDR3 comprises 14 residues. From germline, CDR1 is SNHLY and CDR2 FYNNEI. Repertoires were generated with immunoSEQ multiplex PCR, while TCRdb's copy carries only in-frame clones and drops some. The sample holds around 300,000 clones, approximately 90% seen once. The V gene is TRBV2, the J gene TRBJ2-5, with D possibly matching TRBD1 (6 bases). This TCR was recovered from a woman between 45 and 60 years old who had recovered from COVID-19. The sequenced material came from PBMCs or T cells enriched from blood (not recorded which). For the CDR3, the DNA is TGTGCCAGCACCCTAGGGACAAACCAAGAGACCCAGTACTTC. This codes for CASTLGTNQETQYF. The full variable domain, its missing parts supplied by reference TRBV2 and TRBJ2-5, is EPEVTQTPSHQVTQMGQEVILRCVPISNHLYFYWYRQILGQKVEFLVSFYNNEISEKSEIFDDQFSVERPDGSNFTLKIRSTKLEDSAMYFCASTLGTNQETQYFGPGTRLLVL.